This T cell receptor (beta chain) was profiled in a study of blood T cell repertoires in COVID-19. Looking at the study overall: T cells, B-cell-depleted T cells, or PBMCs provided the cDNA or gDNA that served as material.

Per the authors' pipeline: Reference gene primer amplification yielded estimated nucleated cell counts. The protocol was immunoSEQ multiplex PCR, while the TCRdb copy is restricted to in-frame clones and leaves out a portion. For V, J and clone size, that table is used; D and trimming come from the DNA. The sample includes around 80,000 clones, 75% to 85% of them seen just once. In germline, CDR1 is LNHDA, CDR2 SQIVND (reference sequence). V lost 5 bases and J lost 2; bases outside the gene matches: 15. The CDR3 is made up of 18 amino acids. Sequencing was carried out using peripheral blood. V and J are TRBV19 and TRBJ2-1; 7 nucleotides agree with TRBD1. The sequence was collected from a woman in her seventies with acute or convalescent COVID-19. CDR3 bases: TGTGCCAGTAGTGCAAGCTCCCTACAGGGGCCGCCCTACAATGAGCAGTTCTTC. Its protein is CASSASSLQGPPYNEQFF.